Listed below are T cell receptor beta chains from one sample, sequenced in a study of T cells after yellow fever vaccination. TCRdb ran MiXCR on the 5' RACE reads and lists one entry per CDR3 protein. There are a few hundred thousand distinct CDR3 sequences in the sample; 12% occur only once, and 2.5% to 3.5% lies in the top ten. Material: CD4+ T cells sorted from PBMCs, obtained 15 days after the yellow fever booster vaccination. Receptors originate from a man aged 18 to 29 who received the YFV17D yellow fever vaccine. Both conserved end residues are part of each CDR3. Each record gives: clone size, J gene, V gene, D gene, CDR3 protein, CDR3 DNA. A D gene is named only where the DNA matches it firmly. The size entry is marked missing in some rows and otherwise reads once, few, many or a size class.

>many|TRBJ1-1|TRBV4-3|.
CASSPYTKMNTEAFF
TGCGCCAGCAGCCCTTACACGAAAATGAACACTGAAGCTTTCTTT
>few|TRBJ2-1|TRBV6-2/TRBV6-3|.
CASSPRIWGQSNEQFF
TGTGCCAGCAGTCCCCGAATTTGGGGGCAGAGCAATGAGCAGTTCTTC
>.|TRBJ2-7|TRBV18|.
CASSPTGLAPTDEQYF
TGTGCCAGCTCACCCACAGGGCTAGCCCCTACGGACGAGCAGTACTTC
>few|TRBJ2-3|TRBV4-1|.
CASSQGVGSTDTQYF
TGCGCCAGCAGCCAAGGCGTGGGAAGCACAGATACGCAGTATTTT
>.|TRBJ2-3|TRBV7-9|.
CASSPNRAGTDTQYF
TGTGCCAGCAGCCCGAACAGGGCCGGCACAGATACGCAGTATTTT
>.|TRBJ2-5|TRBV7-3|TRBD1
CASSLKGARETQYF
TGTGCCAGCAGCTTAAAGGGGGCCCGTGAGACCCAGTACTTC
>few|TRBJ2-5|TRBV7-2|.
CASSFQGGQVETQYF
TGTGCCAGCAGCTTCCAGGGGGGGCAAGTAGAGACCCAGTACTTC
>.|TRBJ1-1|TRBV12-3/TRBV12-4|.
CASTTQRNTEAFF
TGTGCCAGCACCACCCAGAGGAACACTGAAGCTTTCTTT
>few|TRBJ1-2|TRBV4-1|.
CASSQAGGTYYGYTF
TGCGCCAGCAGCCAAGCGGGGGGCACCTACTATGGCTACACCTTC
>once|TRBJ2-4|TRBV5-4|.
CASSLAGGTKNIQYF
TGTGCCAGCAGCTTGGCCGGCGGGACCAAAAACATTCAGTACTTC
>.|TRBJ2-7|TRBV7-2|.
CASRGRGGHEQYF
TGTGCCAGCAGGGGGAGAGGCGGCCACGAGCAGTACTTC
>.|TRBJ2-2|TRBV2|.
CASSVRFRGELFF
TGTGCCAGCAGTGTTCGGTTTCGCGGGGAGCTGTTTTTT
>.|TRBJ2-2|TRBV7-2|.
CASSLGRGSTGELFF
TGTGCCAGCAGCTTAGGCAGAGGGAGCACCGGGGAGCTGTTTTTT
>few|TRBJ2-3|TRBV12-3/TRBV12-4|TRBD2
CASSLGTTSLQYF
TGTGCCAGCAGCCTCGGGACTACTAGCCTACAGTATTTT
>few|TRBJ1-1|TRBV4-3|.
CASSQRPQTLTEAFF
TGCGCCAGCAGCCAACGCCCGCAAACATTAACTGAAGCTTTCTTT
>few|TRBJ2-7|TRBV12-3/TRBV12-4|.
CASRKVRDSAYEQYF
TGTGCCAGCCGAAAAGTTCGGGACTCCGCCTACGAGCAGTACTTC
>few|TRBJ2-1|TRBV30|.
CAWSGNYNEQFF
TGTGCCTGGAGTGGCAATTACAATGAGCAGTTCTTC
>many|TRBJ1-2|TRBV5-1|TRBD1
CASSFMDRGEDGYTF
TGCGCCAGCAGCTTTATGGACAGGGGGGAGGATGGCTACACCTTC
>.|TRBJ1-4|TRBV2|.
CASRTYQGAEKLFF
TGTGCCAGCAGGACCTACCAGGGAGCTGAAAAACTGTTTTTT
>few|TRBJ1-2|TRBV7-6|.
CASSLVAGAGYGYTF
TGTGCCAGCAGCTTAGTGGCAGGGGCGGGCTATGGCTACACCTTC
>.|TRBJ1-6|TRBV29-1|.
CSVVEGSNSPLHF
TGCAGCGTTGTTGAGGGCAGCAATTCACCCCTCCACTTT
>few|TRBJ1-1|TRBV18|TRBD1
CASSTGTGLTEAFF
TGTGCCAGCTCGACCGGGACAGGGTTAACTGAAGCTTTCTTT
>.|TRBJ2-5|TRBV29-1|TRBD1
CSVDAGTGRTQYF
TGCAGCGTTGATGCCGGGACAGGGAGAACCCAGTACTTC
>few|TRBJ1-1|TRBV2|.
CAGSEAGMGTEAFF
TGTGCCGGTAGCGAGGCAGGGATGGGCACTGAAGCTTTCTTT
>many|TRBJ1-1|TRBV25-1|.
CASSEGFGNTEAFF
TGTGCCAGCAGTGAAGGCTTCGGGAACACTGAAGCTTTCTTT
>few|TRBJ2-1|TRBV10-3|TRBD2
CAISESSSGGDEQFF
TGTGCCATCAGTGAGTCGTCTAGCGGGGGGGATGAGCAGTTCTTC
>.|TRBJ1-2|TRBV4-2|.
CASSQDRAGDDGYTF
TGTGCCAGCAGCCAAGATCGCGCAGGGGACGATGGCTACACCTTC
>few|TRBJ2-5|TRBV7-7|.
CASSLGYAQETQYF
TGTGCCAGCAGCTTAGGGTATGCCCAAGAGACCCAGTACTTC
>few|TRBJ2-7|TRBV4-2|.
CASSQVEGHLNTEQYF
TGTGCCAGCAGCCAAGTCGAGGGGCACTTAAACACCGAGCAGTACTTC
>.|TRBJ2-2|TRBV24-1|TRBD1
CANSGAVGTANTGELFF
TGTGCCAACAGTGGTGCTGTCGGGACAGCGAACACCGGGGAGCTGTTTTTT
>.|TRBJ2-7|TRBV12-3/TRBV12-4|.
CASSLGAREQYF
TGTGCCAGCAGTTTGGGTGCTAGAGAGCAGTACTTC
>few|TRBJ2-3|TRBV12-3/TRBV12-4|TRBD2
CASSSTSGVGWSPDTQYF
TGTGCCAGCAGTTCGACTAGCGGGGTCGGGTGGTCCCCAGATACGCAGTATTTT
>.|TRBJ2-5|TRBV2|.
CASRDTSNRETQYF
TGTGCCAGCAGGGATACTAGTAATCGAGAGACCCAGTACTTC
>.|TRBJ1-3|TRBV9|TRBD1
CASSRTGSDTINF
TGTGCCAGCAGCCGGACAGGGTCGGACACCATAAATTTT
>.|TRBJ2-5|TRBV12-3/TRBV12-4|.
CASTQRGMEETQYF
TGTGCCAGCACCCAACGGGGTATGGAAGAGACCCAGTACTTC
>many|TRBJ2-6|TRBV9|.
CASSLSGGANVLTF
TGTGCCAGCAGCCTTTCGGGTGGGGCCAACGTCCTGACTTTC
>.|TRBJ2-7|TRBV5-4|.
CASSPPGQAYEQYF
TGTGCCAGCAGCCCCCCCGGGCAGGCCTACGAGCAGTACTTC
>.|TRBJ2-1|TRBV2|TRBD1
CARDSWTGGNEQFF
TGTGCCAGAGATTCTTGGACAGGTGGCAATGAGCAGTTCTTC
>many|TRBJ2-7|TRBV5-1|TRBD1
CASSDRASYEQYF
TGCGCCAGCTCAGACAGGGCCTCCTACGAGCAGTACTTC
>many|TRBJ2-5|TRBV21-1|.
CAGDTNWETQYF
TGTGCCGGGGACACAAATTGGGAGACCCAGTACTTC
>many|TRBJ1-2|TRBV9|TRBD1
CASRLGQNDYYGYTF
TGTGCCAGCAGACTGGGACAGAACGATTACTATGGCTACACCTTC
>many|TRBJ1-5|TRBV10-3|.
CAISESGIYQPQHF
TGTGCCATCAGTGAGTCTGGAATTTATCAGCCCCAGCATTTT
>few|TRBJ2-3|TRBV6-5|.
CASSQRIPSTDTQYF
TGTGCCAGCAGCCAGCGGATCCCTAGCACAGATACGCAGTATTTT
>few|TRBJ2-5|TRBV6-1|.
CASTQDGTGAETQYF
TGTGCCAGCACCCAAGACGGGACGGGGGCAGAGACCCAGTACTTC
>few|TRBJ2-3|TRBV5-1|.
CASRRPGNTDTQYF
TGCGCCAGCAGGCGGCCGGGGAACACAGATACGCAGTATTTT
>few|TRBJ2-2|TRBV7-9|.
CASSSPAKGGELFF
TGTGCCAGCAGCTCCCCGGCCAAAGGCGGGGAGCTGTTTTTT
>few|TRBJ2-3|TRBV11-2|TRBD2
CASSLGPSTSKGTQYF
TGTGCCAGCAGCTTGGGACCTTCGACTAGCAAGGGTACGCAGTATTTT
>.|TRBJ2-3|TRBV20-1|.
CSARMRDTQYF
TGCAGTGCTAGAATGCGAGATACGCAGTATTTT
>few|TRBJ2-1|TRBV4-1|TRBD1
CASRGTGRNEQFF
TGCGCCTCCAGGGGGACAGGGAGGAATGAGCAGTTCTTC
>.|TRBJ1-4|TRBV20-1|.
CSASLQNEKLFF
TGCAGTGCTAGCCTACAGAATGAAAAACTGTTTTTT
>few|TRBJ1-5|TRBV2|TRBD1
CASSELARGLGQPQHF
TGTGCCAGCAGTGAATTGGCCAGGGGGCTAGGTCAGCCCCAGCATTTT
>.|TRBJ1-2|TRBV6-5|.
CASSYQGRFGHGYTF
TGTGCCAGCAGTTACCAAGGCAGGTTCGGCCATGGCTACACCTTC
>few|TRBJ2-1|TRBV9|.
CASSSGGLLYNEQFF
TGTGCCAGCAGTTCTGGAGGACTACTATACAATGAGCAGTTCTTC
>.|TRBJ2-5|TRBV21-1|.
CATTRGRQETQYF
TGTGCCACCACACGCGGGAGACAAGAGACCCAGTACTTC
>.|TRBJ2-5|TRBV12-3/TRBV12-4|.
CASSLAVAGPGTQETQYF
TGTGCCAGCAGTTTAGCGGTCGCGGGTCCGGGCACACAAGAGACCCAGTACTTC
>.|TRBJ2-4|TRBV7-9|.
CASSLVSNIQYF
TGTGCCAGCAGCCTAGTGTCCAACATTCAGTACTTC
>few|TRBJ1-2|TRBV3-1|.
CASRGTPGGVYGYTF
TGTGCCAGCAGGGGGACTCCGGGGGGTGTCTATGGCTACACCTTC
>.|TRBJ2-3|TRBV16|TRBD1
CASSQNRGTDTQYF
TGTGCCAGCAGCCAAAACAGGGGAACAGATACGCAGTATTTT
>many|TRBJ1-2|TRBV18|.
CASSPFNGNYGYTF
TGTGCCAGCTCACCATTTAACGGAAACTATGGCTACACCTTC